Listed here are 16 T cell receptor beta chains from one sample, sequenced in a study of PD-L1 blockade in urothelial cancer. Sequencing used immunoSEQ multiplex PCR; TCRdb keeps in-frame clones, though not all of them. Here the sample spans 29,000 or so clones, around 87% being singletons. The input for sequencing was PBMCs, taken around atezolizumab (anti-PD-L1) treatment. All receptors come from a man aged 45 to 65 with urothelial cancer.

The genes are TRBV19 and TRBJ2-1, with 8 bases lining up with TRBD2. This CDR3 is 13 amino acids long. CDR1 and CDR2 (germline): LNHDA, SQIVND (reference sequence). V lost 5 bases to trimming and J lost 9 bases; unmatched junction nucleotides: 6. DNA of the CDR3: TGTGCCAGTAGTTCCGGGGGGGCCGCTGAGCAGTTCTTC. It encodes CASSSGGAAEQFF.

The rearrangement joins TRBV10-3 to TRBJ1-4, with 10 bases matching TRBD1. The V gene's germline CDR1 is ENHRY and CDR2 SYGVKD. V dropped 5 bases and J dropped 7; count of bases not matched to a gene: 4. This CDR3 comprises 14 residues. This CDR3 is CAISLTGGSEKLFF. The CDR3 DNA sequence: TGTGCCATCAGTTTGACAGGGGGCAGTGAAAAACTGTTTTTT.

V is TRBV6-5 and J is TRBJ2-7, with 8 bases matching TRBD2. The V and J ends lost 4 bases and 1 base, in that order; junction bases with no gene match: 6. CDR3 length: 15 residues. Germline values: CDR1 MNHEY, CDR2 SVGAGI. CDR3 amino acids: CASSWGLEQSYEQYF. The CDR3 bases are TGTGCCAGCAGTTGGGGACTAGAACAGTCCTACGAGCAGTACTTC.

The chain employs TRBV27 and TRBJ2-5; 7 bases align to TRBD1. The ends lost 6 bases at V and 6 bases at J; junction bases unmatched: 7. Looked up from germline, CDR1 is MNHEY and CDR2 is SMNVEV (reference sequence). This CDR3 is built from 13 residues. The CDR3 loop reads CASRQTGVKTQYF. The CDR3 bases are TGTGCCAGCAGGCAAACAGGGGTTAAGACCCAGTACTTC.

V is TRBV30 and J is TRBJ1-2; 7 nucleotides agree with TRBD1. There are 15 residues in the CDR3. The ends lost 5 bases at V and 5 bases at J; junction bases unmatched: 14. Germline V gene lookup returns CDR1 GTSNPN and CDR2 SVGIG (reference sequence). Written as DNA, the CDR3 is TGTGCCTGGCTATTCCTCGGGACAGAACGATATGGCTACACCTTC. The encoded protein is CAWLFLGTERYGYTF.

The chain is built from TRBV9 and TRBJ2-2; 8 nucleotides match TRBD1. Germline assignment: CDR1 SGDLS and CDR2 YYNGEE. The CDR3 contains 16 residues. Unmatched junction bases numbered 8, after V lost 3 bases and J lost 4 bases. Here the CDR3 reads CASSASQGAGTGELFF. CDR3 nucleotide sequence: TGTGCCAGCAGCGCATCTCAGGGGGCTGGCACCGGGGAGCTGTTTTTT.

This rearrangement joins TRBV5-1 to TRBJ2-7; 14 bases are shared with TRBD2. Unmatched junction bases numbered 10, after V lost 4 bases and J lost 7 bases. The CDR3 covers 16 residues. Germline V gene data show CDR1 as SGHRS and CDR2 as YFSETQ. The CDR3: CASSTGLAGALGEQYF. The CDR3 DNA follows: TGCGCCAGCAGCACGGGACTAGCGGGAGCCCTGGGAGAGCAGTACTTC.

This chain connects TRBV19 to TRBJ2-4; 9 nucleotides line up with TRBD1. This CDR3 is 15 amino acids long. The trim removed 6 bases at V and 4 bases at J, leaving 7 bases unmatched. Germline loops: CDR1 LNHDA, CDR2 SQIVND (reference sequence). CDR3 loop: CASRDWGQGKNIQYF. Written as DNA, the CDR3 is TGTGCCAGTAGGGATTGGGGACAGGGAAAAAACATTCAGTACTTC.

This clone has a single count. CDR3 in amino acids: CASSSPRWVSGDTAYEQYF. CDR3 DNA: TGTGCCAGCAGCTCCCCTCGGTGGGTTAGCGGAGATACCGCCTACGAGCAGTACTTC. The chain has TRBV5-6 and TRBJ2-7, with D possibly matching TRBD2 (6 bases). V lost 3 bases and J lost 2, with 27 bases in between. The germline CDR1 and CDR2 sequences are SGHDT and YYEEEE. CDR3 length equals 19 residues.

This clone occurred a few times. The sample contains more than one DNA sequence encoding this CDR3. The V gene is TRBV29-1, the J gene TRBJ2-3, with 10 bases lining up with TRBD2. CDR3 length: 14 amino acids. J was trimmed by 4 bases and V by 4 bases; bases with no gene match: 5. Per the germline V gene, CDR1 is SQVTM and CDR2 is ANQGSEA. The DNA for the CDR3 is TGCAGCGTTGGTTCTAGCGGGGGAGCAGATACGCAGTATTTT. It yields the protein CSVGSSGGADTQYF.

This clone appeared a single time. The J gene is TRBJ1-5, the V gene TRBV9; possibly TRBD1 for D (6 bases). V gave up 0 bases and J gave up 4 bases, with 11 bases separating them. The CDR3 is 15 residues long. CDR1 is SGDLS, CDR2 YYNGEE, per germline. The CDR3 loop reads CASSVDHRANQPQHF. CDR3 DNA: TGTGCCAGCAGCGTAGATCACAGGGCGAATCAGCCCCAGCATTTT.

This rearrangement joins TRBV27 to TRBJ2-2; TRBD2 matches at 8 bases. Trimming at V came to 7 bases and at J to 3 bases, leaving 13 bases not matched to a gene. The CDR3 is 17 residues long. Per the germline V gene, CDR1 is MNHEY and CDR2 is SMNVEV (reference sequence). This CDR3 is CASTFSAGGSYTGELFF. CDR3 bases: TGTGCCAGCACTTTTTCGGCGGGAGGATCTTACACCGGGGAGCTGTTTTTT.

The V and J genes are TRBV7-9 and TRBJ1-6; TRBD1 agrees at 7 bases. Germline CDR1 SEHNR, CDR2 FQNEAQ (reference sequence). The CDR3 loop spans 14 amino acids. Germline trimming cut 4 bases from V and 4 bases from J; bases unmatched to any gene: 1. The CDR3 is CASSSGQYNSPLHF. In DNA, the CDR3 is TGTGCCAGCAGCTCGGGACAGTATAATTCACCCCTCCACTTT.

The J gene is TRBJ2-7, the V gene TRBV18, with TRBD2 identical over 8 bases. V gave up 3 bases and J gave up 2 bases; unmatched junction bases: 12. Germline CDR1 is KGHSH and CDR2 is LQKENI. This CDR3 has 17 amino acids. DNA for the CDR3: TGTGCCAGCTCACCTACCTTACTAGCGGAACTTACCTACGAGCAGTACTTC. This translates into CASSPTLLAELTYEQYF.

This clone came up once. CDR3 in DNA: TGTGCCAGCAGCTTAGCGGGAGAGCCTAATGAAAAACTGTTTTTT. This sequence encodes CASSLAGEPNEKLFF. V and J are TRBV7-2 and TRBJ1-4; D ambiguous. Germline lookup yields CDR1 SGHTA and CDR2 FQGNSA. CDR3 length: 15 residues. V was clipped by 0 bases and J by 3 bases, with 8 bases between them.

The chain joins TRBV30 to TRBJ1-5; D is perhaps TRBD1 (6 bases). The CDR3 sequence is 14 residues long. With 2 bases removed from V and 2 bases from J, the gap between germline ends came to 10 bases. The germline CDR1 and CDR2 sequences are GTSNPN and SVGIG (reference sequence). CDR3 DNA sequence: TGTGCCTGGAGTAAGGGGGTAGGCAATCAGCCCCAGCATTTT. Amino acid sequence: CAWSKGVGNQPQHF.